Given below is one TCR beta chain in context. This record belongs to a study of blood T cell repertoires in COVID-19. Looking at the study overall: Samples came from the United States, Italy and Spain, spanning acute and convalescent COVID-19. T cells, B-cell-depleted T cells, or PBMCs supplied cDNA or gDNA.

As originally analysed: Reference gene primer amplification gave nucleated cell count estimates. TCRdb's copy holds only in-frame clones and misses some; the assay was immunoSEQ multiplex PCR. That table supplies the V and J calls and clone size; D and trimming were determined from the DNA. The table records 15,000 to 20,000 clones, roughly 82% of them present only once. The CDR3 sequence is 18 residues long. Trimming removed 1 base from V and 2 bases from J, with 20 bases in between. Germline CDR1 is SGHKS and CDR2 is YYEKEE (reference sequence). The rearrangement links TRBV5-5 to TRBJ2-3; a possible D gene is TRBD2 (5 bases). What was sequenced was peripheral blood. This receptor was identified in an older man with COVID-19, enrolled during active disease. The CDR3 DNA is TGTGCCAGCAGCTTGATGTCTTCCCGGGAAGGGTACACAGATACGCAGTATTTT. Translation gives CASSLMSSREGYTDTQYF. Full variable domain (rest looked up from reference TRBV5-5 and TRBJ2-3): DAGVTQSPTHLIKTRGQQVTLRCSPISGHKSVSWYQQVLGQGPQFIFQYYEKEERGRGNFPDRFSARQFPNYSSELNVNALLLGDSALYLCASSLMSSREGYTDTQYFGPGTRLTVL.